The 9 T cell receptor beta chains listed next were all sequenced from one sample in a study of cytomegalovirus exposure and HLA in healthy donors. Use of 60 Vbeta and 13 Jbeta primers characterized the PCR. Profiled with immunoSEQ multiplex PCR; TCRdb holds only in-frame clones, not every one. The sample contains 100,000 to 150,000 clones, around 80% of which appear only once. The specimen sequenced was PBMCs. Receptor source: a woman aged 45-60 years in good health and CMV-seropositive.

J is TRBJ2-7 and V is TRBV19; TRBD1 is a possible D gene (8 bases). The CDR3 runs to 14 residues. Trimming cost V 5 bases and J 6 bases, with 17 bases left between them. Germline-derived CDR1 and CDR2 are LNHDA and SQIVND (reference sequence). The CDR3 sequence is CASSGGDRTAEQYF. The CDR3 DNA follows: TGTGCCAGTAGTGGGGGGGACAGGACGGCCGAGCAGTACTTC.

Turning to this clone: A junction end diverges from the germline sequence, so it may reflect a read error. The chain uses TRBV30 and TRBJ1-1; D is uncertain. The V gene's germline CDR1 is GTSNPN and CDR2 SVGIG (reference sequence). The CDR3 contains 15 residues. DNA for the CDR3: TGTGCCTGGACCGTAAGCCCGTTGAGGAACGCTGAAGCTTTCTTT. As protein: CAWTVSPLRNAEAFF.

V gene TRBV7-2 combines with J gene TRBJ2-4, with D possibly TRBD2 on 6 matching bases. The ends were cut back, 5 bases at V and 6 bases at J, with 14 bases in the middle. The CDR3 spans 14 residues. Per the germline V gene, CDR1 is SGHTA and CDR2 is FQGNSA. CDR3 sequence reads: CASSTRLDPNIQYF. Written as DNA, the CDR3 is TGTGCCAGCAGCACCCGACTAGACCCAAACATTCAGTACTTC.

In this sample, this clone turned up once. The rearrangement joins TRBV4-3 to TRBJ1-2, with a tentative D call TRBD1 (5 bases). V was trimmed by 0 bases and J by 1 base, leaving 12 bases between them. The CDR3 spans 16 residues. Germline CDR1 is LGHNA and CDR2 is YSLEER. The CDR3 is CASSQDLRTYNYGYTF. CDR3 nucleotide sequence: TGCGCCAGCAGCCAAGATCTACGGACATATAACTATGGCTACACCTTC.

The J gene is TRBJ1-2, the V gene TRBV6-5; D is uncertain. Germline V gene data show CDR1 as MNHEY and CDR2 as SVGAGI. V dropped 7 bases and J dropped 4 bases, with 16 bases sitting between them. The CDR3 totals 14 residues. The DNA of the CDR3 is TGTGCCAGCATTTTGAATGATGGGAGCTATGGCTACACCTTC. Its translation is CASILNDGSYGYTF.

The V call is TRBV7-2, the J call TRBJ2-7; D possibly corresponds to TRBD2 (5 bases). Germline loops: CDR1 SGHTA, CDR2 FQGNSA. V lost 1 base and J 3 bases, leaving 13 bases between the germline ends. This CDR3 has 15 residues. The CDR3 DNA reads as TGTGCCAGCAGCTTAGTAGCCCGGGGTGTCTACGAGCAGTACTTC. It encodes CASSLVARGVYEQYF.

This chain's CDR3 is CASSRGLAGETNTGELFF. DNA for the CDR3: TGTGCCAGCTCCCGAGGACTAGCGGGGGAGACGAACACCGGGGAGCTGTTTTTT. This chain joins TRBV18 and TRBJ2-2; 13 nucleotides agree with TRBD2. Germline-derived CDR1 and CDR2 are KGHSH and LQKENI. After removal of 6 bases from V and 0 bases from J, the junction contained 7 bases not matched to a gene. The CDR3 is 18 residues long.

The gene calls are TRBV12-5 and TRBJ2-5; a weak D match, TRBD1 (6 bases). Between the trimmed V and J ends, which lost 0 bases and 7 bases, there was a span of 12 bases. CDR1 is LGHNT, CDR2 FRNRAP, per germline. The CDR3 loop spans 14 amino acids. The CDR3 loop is CASGLVPRGMTQYF. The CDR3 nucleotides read TGTGCTAGTGGTTTGGTTCCTAGGGGGATGACCCAGTACTTC.

The chain's CDR3 is CASSVGQGEQYF. The DNA for the CDR3 is TGTGCCAGCAGCGTAGGTCAGGGCGAGCAGTACTTC. The genes are TRBV9 and TRBJ2-7; D perhaps matches TRBD1 (5 bases). CDR3 length: 12 residues. CDR1 is SGDLS and CDR2 is YYNGEE in the germline V gene. Trimming left V 0 bases short and J 6 bases short, with 7 bases between.